The 11 T cell receptor beta chains presented below share a single source sample, sequenced in a study of control samples from healthy donors and cancer patients. This table comes from immunoSEQ multiplex PCR, and its TCRdb copy is limited to in-frame clones, with some not included. The sample lists some 150,000 clones; roughly 89% were seen once. Sequencing used blood. The receptors derive from a man in his thirties or forties in good health.

This chain joins TRBV18 and TRBJ2-6; D possibly matches TRBD1 or TRBD2 (5 bases each). CDR3 length: 15 amino acids. Trimming cost V 4 bases and J 3 bases, with 10 bases left between them. Per germline, CDR1 KGHSH and CDR2 LQKENI. The CDR3 protein is CASSRGSGGANVLTF. In DNA form, the CDR3 reads TGTGCCAGCTCACGGGGGAGCGGTGGGGCCAACGTCCTGACTTTC.

In this sample, this clone turned up once. This chain links TRBV19 with TRBJ1-1; D is possibly TRBD1 (5 bases). The germline V gene has CDR1 LNHDA and CDR2 SQIVND (reference sequence). There are 14 residues in the CDR3. Trimming removed 1 base at V and 4 bases at J, with 10 bases between. The CDR3 DNA is TGTGCCAGTAGTATAGTTGGCAGGGCCACTGAAGCTTTCTTT. Its protein is CASSIVGRATEAFF.

This chain joins TRBV4-1 and TRBJ2-3; 7 bases are a match to TRBD2. This CDR3 spans 17 amino acids. Germline V gene sequence: CDR1 MGHRA, CDR2 YSYEKL. With V trimmed by 1 base and J by 1 base, 8 bases remained unmatched. CDR3 in DNA: TGCGCCAGCAGCCAAGTAGTCCCGGGAGGTGGCACAGATACGCAGTATTTT. Amino acid sequence: CASSQVVPGGGTDTQYF.

The CDR3, as DNA: TGTGCCAGCAGCCCCCCTGGGGCAGATACGCAGTATTTT. Translation: CASSPPGADTQYF. V gene TRBV6-6 combines with J gene TRBJ2-3, with no clear D. CDR3 length equals 13 residues. Germline-derived CDR1 and CDR2 are MNHNY and SVGAGI (reference sequence). V gave up 6 bases and J gave up 4 bases, with 11 bases separating them.

This chain's CDR3 is CASGLGGSEGEQYF. CDR3 coding DNA: TGTGCTAGTGGTTTGGGCGGGAGTGAGGGCGAGCAGTACTTC. V usage is TRBV12-5 and J usage is TRBJ2-7; 7 bases match TRBD2. The germline V gene encodes CDR1 LGHNT and CDR2 FRNRAP. Germline trimming cut 1 base from V and 6 bases from J; bases unmatched to any gene: 6. This CDR3 contains 14 residues.

V gene TRBV24-1 combines with J gene TRBJ2-1; 15 bases fit TRBD2. The CDR3 runs to 16 residues. The germline gives CDR1 KGHDR, CDR2 SFDVKD. V was pared by 5 bases and J by 4 bases, with 2 bases of the junction left unmatched. This CDR3 is CATSAGTSGRYNEQFF. In DNA, the CDR3 is TGTGCCACCAGTGCCGGGACTAGCGGGAGGTACAATGAGCAGTTCTTC.

V usage is TRBV5-8 and J usage is TRBJ1-1; D is uncertain. The CDR3 length is 12 residues. V was cut by 6 bases and J by 2 bases, with 8 bases left in between. Germline V gene sequence: CDR1 SGHTS, CDR2 YDEGEE. The CDR3 DNA sequence: TGTGCCAGCATCGTTAGAAACACTGAAGCTTTCTTT. Translated: CASIVRNTEAFF.

The rearrangement links TRBV5-5 to TRBJ2-3, with TRBD2 matching over 8 bases. V shed 4 bases, J shed 10 bases, and the junction held 5 bases outside the gene matches. Germline-derived CDR1 and CDR2 are SGHKS and YYEKEE (reference sequence). CDR3 size: 12 residues. CDR3 in amino acids: CASSPGLASQYF. CDR3 sequence (DNA): TGTGCCAGCAGCCCAGGACTAGCTTCGCAGTATTTT.

The V gene is TRBV19, the J gene TRBJ2-1, with 10 bases identical to TRBD2. Unmatched junction bases numbered 5, after V lost 1 base and J lost 5 bases. This CDR3 spans 16 amino acids. CDR1 is LNHDA and CDR2 is SQIVND in the germline V gene (reference sequence). This CDR3 is CASSIVGLAPDNEQFF. In DNA form, the CDR3 reads TGTGCCAGTAGTATAGTGGGACTAGCGCCTGACAATGAGCAGTTCTTC.

V and J are TRBV24-1 and TRBJ1-4; D gene unclear. Germline lookup yields CDR1 KGHDR and CDR2 SFDVKD. The CDR3 totals 15 residues. V lost 4 bases to trimming and J lost 1 base, with 9 bases between them. The CDR3 is CATSDTDGTNEKLFF. CDR3 nucleotides: TGTGCCACCAGTGACACCGACGGAACTAATGAAAAACTGTTTTTT.

The chain couples TRBV7-8 to TRBJ2-7; maybe TRBD1 (7 bases). Germline lookup yields CDR1 SGHVS and CDR2 FQNEAQ. This CDR3 is built from 19 residues. Deletions cut 1 base from V and 3 bases from J, with 25 bases between. CDR3 amino acids: CASSLESVGGSDRYYEQYF. The CDR3 nucleotides read TGTGCCAGCAGCTTAGAGTCGGTGGGGGGATCGGACAGGTACTACGAGCAGTACTTC.